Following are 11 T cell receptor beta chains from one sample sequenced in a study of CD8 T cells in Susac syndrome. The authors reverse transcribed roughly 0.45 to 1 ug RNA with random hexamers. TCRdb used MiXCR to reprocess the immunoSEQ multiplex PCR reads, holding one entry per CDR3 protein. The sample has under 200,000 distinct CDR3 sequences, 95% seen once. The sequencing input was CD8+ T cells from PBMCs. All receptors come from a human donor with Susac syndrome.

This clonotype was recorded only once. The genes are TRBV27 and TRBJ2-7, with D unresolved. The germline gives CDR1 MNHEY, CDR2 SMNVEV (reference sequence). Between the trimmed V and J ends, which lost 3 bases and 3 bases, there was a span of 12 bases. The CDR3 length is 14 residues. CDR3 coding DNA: TGTGCCAGCAGTTTTCGCGACACCAACTACGAGCAGTACTTC. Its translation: CASSFRDTNYEQYF.

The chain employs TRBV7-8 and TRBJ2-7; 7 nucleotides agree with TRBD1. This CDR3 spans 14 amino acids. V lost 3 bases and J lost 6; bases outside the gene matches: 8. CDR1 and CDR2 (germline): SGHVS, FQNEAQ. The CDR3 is CASSFRTGNGEQYF. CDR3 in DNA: TGTGCCAGCAGCTTTCGGACAGGAAATGGCGAGCAGTACTTC.

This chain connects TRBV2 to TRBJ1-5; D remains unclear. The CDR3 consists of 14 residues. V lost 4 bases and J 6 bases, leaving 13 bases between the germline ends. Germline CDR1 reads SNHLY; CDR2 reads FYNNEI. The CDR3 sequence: CASSASEGTQPQHF. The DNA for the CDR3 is TGTGCCAGCAGTGCCAGCGAGGGCACTCAGCCCCAGCATTTT. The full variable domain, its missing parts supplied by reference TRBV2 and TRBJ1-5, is EPEVTQTPSHQVTQMGQEVILRCVPISNHLYFYWYRQILGQKVEFLVSFYNNEISEKSEIFDDQFSVERPDGSNFTLKIRSTKLEDSAMYFCASSASEGTQPQHFGDGTRLSIL.

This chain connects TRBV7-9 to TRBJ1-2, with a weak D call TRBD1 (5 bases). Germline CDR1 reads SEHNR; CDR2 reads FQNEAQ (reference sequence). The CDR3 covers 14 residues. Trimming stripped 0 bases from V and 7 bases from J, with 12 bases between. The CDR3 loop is CASSLAGDEGGYTF. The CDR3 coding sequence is TGTGCCAGCAGCTTAGCGGGGGACGAAGGTGGCTACACCTTC.

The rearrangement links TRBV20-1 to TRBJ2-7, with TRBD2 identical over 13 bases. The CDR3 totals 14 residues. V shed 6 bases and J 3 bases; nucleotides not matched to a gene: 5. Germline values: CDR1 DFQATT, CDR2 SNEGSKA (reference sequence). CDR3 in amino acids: CSAPGLAGVYEQYF. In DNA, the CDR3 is TGCAGTGCCCCTGGACTAGCGGGAGTCTACGAGCAGTACTTC.

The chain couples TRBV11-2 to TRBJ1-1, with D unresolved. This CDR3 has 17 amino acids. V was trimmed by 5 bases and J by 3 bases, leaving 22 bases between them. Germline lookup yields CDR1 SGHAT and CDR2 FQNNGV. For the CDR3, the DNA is TGTGCCAGCAGCCCCATCGGAGGGTGGGAGTTGGACACTGAAGCTTTCTTT. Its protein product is CASSPIGGWELDTEAFF.

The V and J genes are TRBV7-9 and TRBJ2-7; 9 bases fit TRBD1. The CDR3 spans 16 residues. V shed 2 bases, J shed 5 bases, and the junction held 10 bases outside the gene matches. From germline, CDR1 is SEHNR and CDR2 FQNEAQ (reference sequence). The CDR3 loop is CASSLRSGRTGDEQYF. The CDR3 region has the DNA TGTGCCAGCAGCTTAAGATCGGGGAGGACAGGGGACGAGCAGTACTTC. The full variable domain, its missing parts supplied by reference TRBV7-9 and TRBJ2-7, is DTGVSQNPRHKITKRGQNVTFRCDPISEHNRLYWYRQTLGQGPEFLTYFQNEAQLEKSRLLSDRFSAERPKGSFSTLEIQRTEQGDSAMYLCASSLRSGRTGDEQYFGPGTRLTVT.

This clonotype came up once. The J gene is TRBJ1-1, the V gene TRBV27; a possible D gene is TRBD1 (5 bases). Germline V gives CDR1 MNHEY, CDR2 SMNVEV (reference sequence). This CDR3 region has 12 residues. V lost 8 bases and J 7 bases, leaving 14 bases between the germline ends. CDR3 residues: CASSPRGLEAFF. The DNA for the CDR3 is TGTGCCAGCTCCCCGAGGGGTCTTGAAGCTTTCTTT.

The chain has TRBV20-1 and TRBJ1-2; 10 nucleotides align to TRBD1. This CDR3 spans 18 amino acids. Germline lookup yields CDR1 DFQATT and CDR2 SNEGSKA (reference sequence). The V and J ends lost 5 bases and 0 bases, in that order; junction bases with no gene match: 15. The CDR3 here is CSALSMDRGTSTNYGYTF. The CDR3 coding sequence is TGCAGTGCTCTCTCAATGGACAGGGGGACCTCTACTAACTATGGCTACACCTTC.

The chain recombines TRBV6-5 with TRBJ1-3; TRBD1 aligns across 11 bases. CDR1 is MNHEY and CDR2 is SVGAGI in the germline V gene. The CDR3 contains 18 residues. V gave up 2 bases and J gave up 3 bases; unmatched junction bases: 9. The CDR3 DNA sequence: TGTGCCAGCAGTTACAAATGGGACAGGGGGTCGGTTGGAAACACCATATATTTT. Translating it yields CASSYKWDRGSVGNTIYF.

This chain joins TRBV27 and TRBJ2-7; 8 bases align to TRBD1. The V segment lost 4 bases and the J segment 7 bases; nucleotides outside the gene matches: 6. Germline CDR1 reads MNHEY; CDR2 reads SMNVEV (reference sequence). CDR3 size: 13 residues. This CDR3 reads CASSYGQGGEQYF. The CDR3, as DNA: TGTGCCAGCAGTTACGGACAGGGCGGGGAGCAGTACTTC.